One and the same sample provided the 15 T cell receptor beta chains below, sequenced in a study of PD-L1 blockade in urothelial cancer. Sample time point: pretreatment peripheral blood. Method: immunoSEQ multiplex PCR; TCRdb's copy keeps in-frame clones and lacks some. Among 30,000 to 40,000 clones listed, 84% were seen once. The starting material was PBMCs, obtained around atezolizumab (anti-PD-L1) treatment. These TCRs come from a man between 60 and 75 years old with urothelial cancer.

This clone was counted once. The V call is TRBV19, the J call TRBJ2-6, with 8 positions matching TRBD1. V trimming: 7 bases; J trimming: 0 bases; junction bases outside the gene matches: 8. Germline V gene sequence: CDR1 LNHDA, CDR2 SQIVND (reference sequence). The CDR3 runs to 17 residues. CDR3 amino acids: CASKARDRGSGANVLTF. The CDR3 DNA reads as TGTGCCAGTAAGGCCCGAGACAGGGGCTCTGGGGCCAACGTCCTGACTTTC.

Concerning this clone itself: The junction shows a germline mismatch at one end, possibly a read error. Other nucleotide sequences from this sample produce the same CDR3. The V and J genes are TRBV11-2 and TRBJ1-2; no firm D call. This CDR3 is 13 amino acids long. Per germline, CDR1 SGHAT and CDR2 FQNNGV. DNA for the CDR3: TGTGCCAGCAGTTTAGCTCCGCGTCGGGGCTACACCTTC. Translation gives CASSLAPRRGYTF. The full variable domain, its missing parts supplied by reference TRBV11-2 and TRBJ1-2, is EAGVAQSPRYKIIEKRQSVAFWCNPISGHATLYWYQQILGQGPKLLIQFQNNGVVDDSQLPKDRFSAERLKGVDSTLKIQPAKLEDSAVYLCASSLAPRRGYTFGSGTRLTVV.

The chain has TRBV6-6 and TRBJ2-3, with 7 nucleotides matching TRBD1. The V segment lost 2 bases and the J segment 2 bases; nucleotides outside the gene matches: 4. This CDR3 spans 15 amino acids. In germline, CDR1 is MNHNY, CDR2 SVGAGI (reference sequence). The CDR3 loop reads CASSYRQGDTDTQYF. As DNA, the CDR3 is TGTGCCAGCAGTTACCGACAGGGAGACACAGATACGCAGTATTTT.

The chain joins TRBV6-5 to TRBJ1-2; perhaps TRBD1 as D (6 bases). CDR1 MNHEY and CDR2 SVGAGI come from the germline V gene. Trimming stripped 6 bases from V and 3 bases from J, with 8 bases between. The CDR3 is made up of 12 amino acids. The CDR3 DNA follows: TGTGCCAGCAGGGACAGCTACTATGGCTACACCTTC. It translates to CASRDSYYGYTF.

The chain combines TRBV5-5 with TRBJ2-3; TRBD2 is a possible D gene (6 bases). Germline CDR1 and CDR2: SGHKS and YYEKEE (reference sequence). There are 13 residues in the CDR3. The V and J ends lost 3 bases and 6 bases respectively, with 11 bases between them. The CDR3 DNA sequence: TGTGCCAGCAGCTGGGAGGAGGGTGATACGCAGTATTTT. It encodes CASSWEEGDTQYF.

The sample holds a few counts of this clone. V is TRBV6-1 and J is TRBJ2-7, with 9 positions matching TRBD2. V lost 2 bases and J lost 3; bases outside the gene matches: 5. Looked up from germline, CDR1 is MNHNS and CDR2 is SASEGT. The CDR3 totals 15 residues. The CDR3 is CASSEPSSGIYEQYF. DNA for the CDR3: TGTGCCAGCAGTGAACCGTCTAGCGGGATCTACGAGCAGTACTTC.

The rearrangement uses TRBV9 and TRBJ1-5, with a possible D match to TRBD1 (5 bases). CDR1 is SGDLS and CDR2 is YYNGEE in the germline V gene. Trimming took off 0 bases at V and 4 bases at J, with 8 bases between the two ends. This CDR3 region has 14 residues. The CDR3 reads CASSVGGLNQPQHF. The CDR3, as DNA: TGTGCCAGCAGCGTAGGGGGACTTAATCAGCCCCAGCATTTT.

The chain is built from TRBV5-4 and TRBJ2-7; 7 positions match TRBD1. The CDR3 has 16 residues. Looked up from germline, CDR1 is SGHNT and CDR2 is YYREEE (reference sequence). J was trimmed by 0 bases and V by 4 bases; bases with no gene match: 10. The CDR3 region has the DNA TGTGCCAGCAGCCCAAGACAGGGTTTAGGCTCCTACGAGCAGTACTTC. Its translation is CASSPRQGLGSYEQYF.

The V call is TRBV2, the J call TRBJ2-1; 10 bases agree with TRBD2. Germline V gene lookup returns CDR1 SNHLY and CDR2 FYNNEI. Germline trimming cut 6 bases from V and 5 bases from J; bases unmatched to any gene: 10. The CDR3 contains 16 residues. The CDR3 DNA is TGTGCCAGCAGGGACCTAGCGGGAGAGGGGCACAATGAGCAGTTCTTC. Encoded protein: CASRDLAGEGHNEQFF. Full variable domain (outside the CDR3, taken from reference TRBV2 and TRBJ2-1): EPEVTQTPSHQVTQMGQEVILRCVPISNHLYFYWYRQILGQKVEFLVSFYNNEISEKSEIFDDQFSVERPDGSNFTLKIRSTKLEDSAMYFCASRDLAGEGHNEQFFGPGTRLTVL.

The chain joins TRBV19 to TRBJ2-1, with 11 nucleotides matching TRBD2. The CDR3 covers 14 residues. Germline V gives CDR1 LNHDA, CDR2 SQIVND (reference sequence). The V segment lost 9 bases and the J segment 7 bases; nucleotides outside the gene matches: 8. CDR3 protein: CASKLAGVRNEQFF. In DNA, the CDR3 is TGTGCCAGCAAACTAGCGGGAGTCCGGAATGAGCAGTTCTTC.

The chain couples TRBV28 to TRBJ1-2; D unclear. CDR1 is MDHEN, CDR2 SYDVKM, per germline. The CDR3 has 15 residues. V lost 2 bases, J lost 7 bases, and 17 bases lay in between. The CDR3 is CASSLPGLGSGGYTF. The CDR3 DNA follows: TGTGCCAGCAGTTTACCTGGTCTGGGGAGCGGTGGCTACACCTTC.

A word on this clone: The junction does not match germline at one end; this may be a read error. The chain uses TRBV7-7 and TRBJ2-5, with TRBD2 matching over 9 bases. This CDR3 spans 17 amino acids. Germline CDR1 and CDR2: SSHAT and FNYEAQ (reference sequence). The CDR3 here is CASSLAPGREGAETQYF. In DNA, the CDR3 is TGTGCTAGCAGCTTAGCCCCCGGGCGGGAGGGTGCAGAGACCCAGTACTTC.

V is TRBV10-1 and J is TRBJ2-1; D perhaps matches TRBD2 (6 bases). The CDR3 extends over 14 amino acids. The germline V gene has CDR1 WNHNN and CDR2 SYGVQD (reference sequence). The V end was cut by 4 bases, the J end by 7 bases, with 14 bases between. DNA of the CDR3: TGCGCCAGCAGTGTTAGCCTAAGCGGGAATGAGCAGTTCTTC. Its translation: CASSVSLSGNEQFF.

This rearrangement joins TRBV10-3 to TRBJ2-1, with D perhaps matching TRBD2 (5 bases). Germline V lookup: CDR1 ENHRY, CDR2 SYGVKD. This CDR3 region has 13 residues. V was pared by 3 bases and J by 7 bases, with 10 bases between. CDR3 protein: CAISDEGRNEQFF. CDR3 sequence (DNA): TGTGCCATCAGTGACGAAGGGAGAAATGAGCAGTTCTTC.

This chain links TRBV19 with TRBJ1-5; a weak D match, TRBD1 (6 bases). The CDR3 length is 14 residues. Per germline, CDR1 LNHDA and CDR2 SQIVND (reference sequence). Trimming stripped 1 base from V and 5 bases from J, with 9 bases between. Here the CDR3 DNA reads TGTGCCAGTAGTATAGGGGCAGGGGATCAGCCCCAGCATTTT. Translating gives CASSIGAGDQPQHF.